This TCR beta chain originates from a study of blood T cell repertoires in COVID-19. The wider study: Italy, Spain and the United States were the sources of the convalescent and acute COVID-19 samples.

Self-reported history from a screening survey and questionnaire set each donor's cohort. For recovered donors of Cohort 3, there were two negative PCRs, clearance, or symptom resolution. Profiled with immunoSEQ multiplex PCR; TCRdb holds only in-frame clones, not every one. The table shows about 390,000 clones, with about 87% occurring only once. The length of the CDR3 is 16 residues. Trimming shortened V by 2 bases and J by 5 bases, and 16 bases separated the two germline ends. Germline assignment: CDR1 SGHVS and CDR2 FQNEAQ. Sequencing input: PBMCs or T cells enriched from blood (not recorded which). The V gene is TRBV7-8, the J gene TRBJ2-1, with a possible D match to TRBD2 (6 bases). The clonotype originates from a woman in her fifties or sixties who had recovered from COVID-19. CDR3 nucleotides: TGTGCCAGCAGCTTACCCGGACTACCCTGGGACAATGAGCAGTTCTTC. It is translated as CASSLPGLPWDNEQFF.